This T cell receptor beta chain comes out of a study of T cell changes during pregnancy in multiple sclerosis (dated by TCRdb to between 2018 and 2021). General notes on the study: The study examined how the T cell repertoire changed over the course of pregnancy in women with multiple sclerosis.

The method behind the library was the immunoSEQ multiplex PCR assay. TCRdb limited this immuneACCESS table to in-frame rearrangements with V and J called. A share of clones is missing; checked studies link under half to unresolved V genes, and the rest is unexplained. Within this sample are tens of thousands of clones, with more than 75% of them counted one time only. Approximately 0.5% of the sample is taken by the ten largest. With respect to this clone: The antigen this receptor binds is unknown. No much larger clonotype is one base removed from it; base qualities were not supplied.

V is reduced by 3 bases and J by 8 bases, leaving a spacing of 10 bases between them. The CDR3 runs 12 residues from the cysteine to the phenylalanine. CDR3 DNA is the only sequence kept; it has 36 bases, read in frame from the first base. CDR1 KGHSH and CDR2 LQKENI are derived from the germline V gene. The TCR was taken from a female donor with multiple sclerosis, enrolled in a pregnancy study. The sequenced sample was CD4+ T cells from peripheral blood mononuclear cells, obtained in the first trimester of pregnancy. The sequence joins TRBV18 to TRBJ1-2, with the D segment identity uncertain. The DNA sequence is TGTGCCAGCTCACCCCGGGGTGGGGGCTACACCTTC. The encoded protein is CASSPRGGGYTF.